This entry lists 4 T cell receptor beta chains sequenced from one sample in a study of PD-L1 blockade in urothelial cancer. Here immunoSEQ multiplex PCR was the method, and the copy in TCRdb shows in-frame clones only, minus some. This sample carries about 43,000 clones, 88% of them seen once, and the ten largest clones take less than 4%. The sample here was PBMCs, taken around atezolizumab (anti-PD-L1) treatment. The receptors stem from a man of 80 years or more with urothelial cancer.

CDR3 region: CAWSVRDRGPEQYF. As DNA, the CDR3 is TGTGCCTGGAGTGTACGGGACAGGGGCCCCGAGCAGTACTTC. J is TRBJ2-7 and V is TRBV30; TRBD1 matches 10 bases. Germline trimming cut 0 bases from V and 6 bases from J; bases unmatched to any gene: 5. The CDR3 has 14 residues. CDR1 is GTSNPN, CDR2 SVGIG, per germline (reference sequence). The whole variable domain, filled in from reference TRBV30 and TRBJ2-7, reads SQTIHQWPATLVQPVGSPLSLECTVEGTSNPNLYWYRQAAGRGLQLLFYSVGIGQISSEVPQNLSASRPQDRQFILSSKKLLLSDSGFYLCAWSVRDRGPEQYFGPGTRLTVT.

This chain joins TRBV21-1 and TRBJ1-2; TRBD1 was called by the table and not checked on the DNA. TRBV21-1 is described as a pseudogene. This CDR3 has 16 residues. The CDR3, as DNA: TGTGCCAGCAGCAAAGGAGGGCAGAACAGGGGAATGGGCTACACCTTC. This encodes CASSKGGQNRGMGYTF.

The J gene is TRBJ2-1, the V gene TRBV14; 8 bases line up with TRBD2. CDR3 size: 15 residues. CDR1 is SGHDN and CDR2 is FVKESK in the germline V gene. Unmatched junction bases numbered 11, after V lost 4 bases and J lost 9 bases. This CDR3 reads CASSPITSGSGEQFF. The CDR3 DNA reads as TGTGCCAGCAGCCCAATAACTAGCGGTAGCGGTGAGCAGTTCTTC.

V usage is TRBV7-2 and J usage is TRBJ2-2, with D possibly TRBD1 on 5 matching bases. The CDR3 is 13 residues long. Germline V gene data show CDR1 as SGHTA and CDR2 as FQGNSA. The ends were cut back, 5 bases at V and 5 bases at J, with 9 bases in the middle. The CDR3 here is CASSLSGTGELFF. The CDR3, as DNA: TGTGCCAGCAGCCTATCAGGGACCGGGGAGCTGTTTTTT.